The 27 T cell receptor beta chains in this list originate from one sample, sequenced in a study of beta chain features in type 1 diabetes. The whole isolated RNA underwent reverse transcription, so sequencing captured expressed TCRB transcripts. The assay was immunoSEQ multiplex PCR, and TCRdb's table has in-frame clones only and misses some. This table has 240,000 or so clones, roughly two thirds appearing once. Material for sequencing was naive CD4+ T cells from blood. The receptors come from a young man in good health.

In its sample, this clone was seen a few times. Within the sample, other DNA sequences also encode this same CDR3. The chain has TRBV29-1 and TRBJ1-2; D unclear. Germline values: CDR1 SQVTM, CDR2 ANQGSEA. The CDR3 is made up of 10 amino acids. The ends were cut back, 0 bases at V and 8 bases at J, with 4 bases in the middle. This chain's CDR3 is CSVEDRGYTF. CDR3 sequence (DNA): TGCAGCGTTGAAGATCGGGGCTACACCTTC.

The chain links TRBV5-4 to TRBJ2-1, with 7 bases aligning to TRBD1. Trimming removed 3 bases from V and 10 bases from J; junction bases left unmatched: 7. CDR1 is SGHNT and CDR2 is YYREEE in the germline V gene (reference sequence). The CDR3 consists of 13 residues. The CDR3 DNA reads TGTGCCAGCAGCTCGGACAGGTCGGGAGAGCAGTTCTTC. It is translated as CASSSDRSGEQFF.

This chain links TRBV30 with TRBJ2-7, with no clear D. Germline assignment: CDR1 GTSNPN and CDR2 SVGIG (reference sequence). V was shortened by 3 bases and J by 6 bases, with 9 bases between the two germline ends. This CDR3 has 11 amino acids. DNA of the CDR3: TGTGCCTGGAGCAGCCCCCTCGAGCAGTACTTC. As protein: CAWSSPLEQYF.

The chain has TRBV30 and TRBJ1-5, with TRBD1 matching over 8 bases. Germline V gene data show CDR1 as GTSNPN and CDR2 as SVGIG (reference sequence). This CDR3 is 15 amino acids long. Trimming at V came to 0 bases and at J to 7 bases, leaving 8 bases not matched to a gene. The DNA for the CDR3 is TGTGCCTGGAGTGTTGTCAGGGGGCTTGGACAGCCCCAGCATTTT. Protein sequence: CAWSVVRGLGQPQHF.

The chain joins TRBV5-1 to TRBJ2-7; weak D call: TRBD1 (5 bases). The CDR3 is 13 amino acids. The V end lost 1 base, the J end lost 5 bases, and 10 bases lay between the germline ends. Germline V gene data show CDR1 as SGHRS and CDR2 as YFSETQ. DNA of the CDR3: TGCGCCAGCAGCTTGCAGGGTGGGAACGAGCAGTACTTC. Translated: CASSLQGGNEQYF.

The chain is built from TRBV29-1 and TRBJ2-4; possible D gene TRBD1, 6 bases. CDR3 length: 12 residues. V lost 7 bases to trimming and J lost 2 bases, with 9 bases between them. Looked up from germline, CDR1 is SQVTM and CDR2 is ANQGSEA. The CDR3 region is CSGGQSKNIQYF. The CDR3 DNA sequence: TGCAGCGGTGGACAGTCCAAAAACATTCAGTACTTC.

The chain carries TRBV2 and TRBJ2-5; D uncertain. Germline-derived CDR1 and CDR2 are SNHLY and FYNNEI. The germline V and J ends were trimmed by 4 bases and 1 base, with 1 base remaining between them. The CDR3 runs 11 residues. The CDR3 region is CASSVQETQYF. In nucleotides, the CDR3 is TGTGCCAGCAGTGTCCAAGAGACCCAGTACTTC.

The chain is built from TRBV29-1 and TRBJ2-3, with TRBD1 as a possible D gene (6 bases). V was pared by 1 base and J by 2 bases, with 22 bases between. Per germline, CDR1 SQVTM and CDR2 ANQGSEA. The CDR3 consists of 18 residues. The CDR3 DNA sequence: TGCAGCGTTGAAGGCTTCACCGACAGGCCCTCCTTCACAGATACGCAGTATTTT. Its translation: CSVEGFTDRPSFTDTQYF.

The chain couples TRBV7-2 to TRBJ2-1; 7 bases agree with TRBD2. Trimming took 5 bases from V and 6 from J; bases not matched to a gene: 7. Germline assignment: CDR1 SGHTA and CDR2 FQGNSA. CDR3 size: 14 residues. This CDR3 is CASSTSIAGNEQFF. DNA of the CDR3: TGTGCCAGCAGCACCAGTATAGCGGGCAATGAGCAGTTCTTC.

This clone was detected a few times. This chain links TRBV27 with TRBJ2-7, with D possibly TRBD1 on 5 matching bases. V was cut by 5 bases and J by 6 bases, with 11 bases left in between. The CDR3 contains 12 residues. Germline assignment: CDR1 MNHEY and CDR2 SMNVEV (reference sequence). The CDR3 reads CASSQQGFEQYF. CDR3 nucleotides: TGTGCCAGCAGTCAGCAGGGTTTCGAGCAGTACTTC.

The chain employs TRBV4-3 and TRBJ2-7; D might be TRBD1 or TRBD2, each matching 5 bases. CDR3 length equals 15 residues. Germline loops: CDR1 LGHNA, CDR2 YSLEER. V was pared by 4 bases and J by 1 base, with 14 bases between. The CDR3 sequence is CASSPTDGGSYEQYF. CDR3 nucleotide sequence: TGCGCCAGCAGCCCCACAGATGGGGGATCCTACGAGCAGTACTTC.

The chain carries TRBV5-1 and TRBJ2-2, with a weak D call TRBD1 (5 bases). The CDR3 is 16 amino acids. Germline CDR1 reads SGHRS; CDR2 reads YFSETQ. Trimming took 0 bases from V and 3 from J, leaving 12 bases between them. CDR3 protein: CASSLVAGLDTGELFF. The CDR3 region has the DNA TGCGCCAGCAGCTTGGTAGCAGGGCTAGACACCGGGGAGCTGTTTTTT.

J is TRBJ2-2 and V is TRBV30; D unresolved. The CDR3 is 15 amino acids. V was cut by 2 bases and J by 5 bases, with 15 bases left in between. CDR1 and CDR2 from the germline V gene are GTSNPN and SVGIG (reference sequence). The DNA for the CDR3 is TGTGCCTGGAGTCCCAACCCCCCCGGAACCGGGGAGCTGTTTTTT. Translated, it gives CAWSPNPPGTGELFF.

In its sample, this clone was seen once. The chain is built from TRBV30 and TRBJ1-2; 8 bases agree with TRBD1. CDR3 length: 13 amino acids. CDR1 is GTSNPN and CDR2 is SVGIG in the germline V gene (reference sequence). Trimming took 3 bases from V and 3 from J; bases not matched to a gene: 3. CDR3 nucleotide sequence: TGTGCCTGGAGCCCGGGACAGGACTATGGCTACACCTTC. This translates into CAWSPGQDYGYTF.

J is TRBJ1-1 and V is TRBV20-1; D not resolved. V lost 3 bases to trimming and J lost 6 bases, with 5 bases between them. CDR3 length: 10 residues. CDR1 and CDR2 from the germline V gene are DFQATT and SNEGSKA (reference sequence). In nucleotides, the CDR3 is TGCAGTGCTAGTTCCGCTGAAGCTTTCTTT. It encodes CSASSAEAFF.

The rearrangement joins TRBV29-1 to TRBJ2-7, with 8 bases aligning to TRBD2. Looked up from germline, CDR1 is SQVTM and CDR2 is ANQGSEA. V was pared by 4 bases and J by 4 bases, with 6 bases of the junction left unmatched. The CDR3 runs 13 residues. As DNA, the CDR3 is TGCAGCGTTGCAGCGGGAGTGGGTTACGAGCAGTACTTC. This translates into CSVAAGVGYEQYF.

CDR3 protein: CASSTGTSPHEQYF. CDR3 sequence (DNA): TGTGCCAGCAGCACCGGGACAAGTCCCCACGAGCAGTACTTC. The rearrangement joins TRBV5-4 to TRBJ2-7; possibly TRBD1 for D (6 bases). The CDR3 is made up of 14 amino acids. The ends were cut back, 4 bases at V and 5 bases at J, with 16 bases in the middle. Germline V gene sequence: CDR1 SGHNT, CDR2 YYREEE (reference sequence).

This sequence joins TRBV7-9 and TRBJ1-3; possibly TRBD1 for D (6 bases). V lost 8 bases and J lost 10, with 12 bases in between. There are 11 residues in the CDR3. From germline, CDR1 is SEHNR and CDR2 FQNEAQ (reference sequence). The CDR3 sequence: CASYTGTTIYF. DNA of the CDR3: TGTGCCAGCTACACGGGGACAACCATATATTTT.

This chain joins TRBV6-1 and TRBJ2-3, with 7 bases that match TRBD2. The trim removed 3 bases at V and 1 base at J, leaving 1 base unmatched. The CDR3 contains 14 residues. CDR1 and CDR2 (germline): MNHNS, SASEGT. The CDR3 region has the DNA TGTGCCAGCAGTGAGGGAGGGGGCACAGATACGCAGTATTTT. It yields the protein CASSEGGGTDTQYF.

The J gene is TRBJ2-3, the V gene TRBV7-9, with no clear D. The V end lost 1 base, the J end lost 3 bases, and 11 bases lay between the germline ends. The CDR3 is 15 residues long. Germline V gene data show CDR1 as SEHNR and CDR2 as FQNEAQ (reference sequence). The CDR3 coding sequence is TGTGCCAGCAGCTTAGACCGGTGGCGGACAGATACGCAGTATTTT. This translates into CASSLDRWRTDTQYF.

The chain employs TRBV28 and TRBJ2-7; D is unclear. The CDR3 runs to 13 residues. With 6 bases removed from V and 0 bases from J, the gap between germline ends came to 9 bases. Germline V CDR1 and CDR2: MDHEN, SYDVKM. This CDR3 is CASSPAYSYEQYF. The CDR3 DNA reads TGTGCCAGCAGCCCAGCCTACTCCTACGAGCAGTACTTC.

V usage is TRBV29-1 and J usage is TRBJ1-1, with 12 bases fitting TRBD1. The CDR3 runs 14 residues. The V gene end was trimmed by 7 bases and the J gene end by 4 bases; junction bases not matched to a gene: 7. From germline, CDR1 is SQVTM and CDR2 ANQGSEA. The CDR3, as DNA: TGCAGCGCCCGCTTGGGACAGGGGGCCACTGAAGCTTTCTTT. It translates to CSARLGQGATEAFF.

The V gene is TRBV29-1, the J gene TRBJ2-1; TRBD1 matches 7 bases. This CDR3 contains 17 residues. V was clipped by 4 bases and J by 1 base; unmatched bases: 13. The germline V gene encodes CDR1 SQVTM and CDR2 ANQGSEA. CDR3 in DNA: TGCAGCGTTGGGTATCCTACAGGGGCAGGGTCCTACAATGAGCAGTTCTTC. Protein product: CSVGYPTGAGSYNEQFF.

The chain carries TRBV9 and TRBJ2-2, with D unclear. The CDR3 has 12 residues. Trimming cost V 2 bases and J 4 bases, with 3 bases left between them. CDR1 is SGDLS and CDR2 is YYNGEE in the germline V gene. The CDR3 loop is CASSVVTGELFF. The CDR3 DNA is TGTGCCAGCAGCGTTGTCACCGGGGAGCTGTTTTTT.

This clone has only a few counts. V usage is TRBV29-1 and J usage is TRBJ2-7; TRBD2 aligns across 11 bases. Germline-derived CDR1 and CDR2 are SQVTM and ANQGSEA. CDR3 size: 15 residues. With 3 bases clipped from V and 3 bases from J, the junction kept 7 bases outside the gene matches. The CDR3 nucleotides read TGCAGCGTTGATAATCCAGGACTAGCGGGCTACGAGCAGTACTTC. Protein: CSVDNPGLAGYEQYF.

This clone was counted between two and nine times. The chain couples TRBV29-1 to TRBJ2-5, with 12 bases matching TRBD2. The CDR3 spans 18 residues. The germline gives CDR1 SQVTM, CDR2 ANQGSEA. The ends lost 4 bases at V and 0 bases at J; junction bases unmatched: 12. The CDR3, as DNA: TGCAGCGTTGGCAGCCCAGGGACTAGCGGGCGTTACCAAGAGACCCAGTACTTC. This gives the protein CSVGSPGTSGRYQETQYF. The full variable domain, with the rest looked up from reference TRBV29-1 and TRBJ2-5, is SAVISQKPSRDICQRGTSLTIQCQVDSQVTMMFWYRQQPGQSLTLIATANQGSEATYESGFVIDKFPISRPNLTFSTLTVSNMSPEDSSIYLCSVGSPGTSGRYQETQYFGPGTRLLVL.

This clone was seen only once. The chain is built from TRBV4-3 and TRBJ2-1; D is unresolved. Germline loops: CDR1 LGHNA, CDR2 YSLEER. V lost 5 bases and J 8 bases, leaving 16 bases between the germline ends. The CDR3 has 14 residues. CDR3 region: CASSLGLKGDEQFF. The CDR3 DNA reads TGCGCCAGCAGCTTGGGCCTAAAGGGCGATGAGCAGTTCTTC.